Here is one T cell receptor (beta chain) with its context. Its cognate antigen is unknown. The CDR3 is 14 residues long. V was pared by 5 bases and J by 3 bases, with 12 bases between. Per germline, CDR1 SGHAT and CDR2 FQNNGV. The data derive from a study of cytomegalovirus exposure and HLA in healthy donors. Whole-study results and caveats: CMV antigen specificity was confirmed in vitro for three CMV-associated chains. Presence/absence analyses assumed roughly uniform sequencing depth across donors, which may not hold.

It was with 60 Vbeta and 13 Jbeta primers that the PCR ran. Libraries were prepared by immunoSEQ multiplex PCR; TCRdb keeps only in-frame clonotypes and omits some of them. The profile shows 150,000 to 180,000 clones, 70% to 80% of them singletons. The receptor comes from a man under 40 in good health and CMV-seropositive. The sample taken for sequencing was PBMCs. This chain links TRBV11-2 with TRBJ2-3, with D uncertain. CDR3 residues: CASSPPTRTDTQYF. CDR3 in DNA: TGTGCCAGCAGCCCCCCGACCAGGACAGATACGCAGTATTTT.